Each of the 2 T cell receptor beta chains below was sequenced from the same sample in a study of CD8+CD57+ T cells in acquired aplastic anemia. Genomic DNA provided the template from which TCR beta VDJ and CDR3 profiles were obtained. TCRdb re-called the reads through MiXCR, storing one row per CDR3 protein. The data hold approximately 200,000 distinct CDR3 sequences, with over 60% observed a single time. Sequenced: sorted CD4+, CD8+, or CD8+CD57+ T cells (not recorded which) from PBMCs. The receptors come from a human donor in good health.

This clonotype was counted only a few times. The CDR3 sequence is CASSPQGLAVYNEQYF. CDR3 bases: TGTGCCAGCAGCCCACAAGGACTAGCGGTTTACAATGAGCAGTATTTT. The genes are TRBV9 and TRBJ2-3, with 10 bases matching TRBD2. Unmatched junction bases numbered 16, after V lost 4 bases and J lost 11 bases. CDR3 length: 16 amino acids. From germline, CDR1 is SGDLS and CDR2 YYNGEE.

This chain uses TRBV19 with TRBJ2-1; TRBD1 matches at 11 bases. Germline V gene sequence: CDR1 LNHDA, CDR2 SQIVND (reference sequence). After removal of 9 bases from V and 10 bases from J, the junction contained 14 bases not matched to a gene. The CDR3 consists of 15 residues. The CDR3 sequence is CASLRTGGAQVEQFF. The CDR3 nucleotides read TGTGCCAGCCTTAGGACAGGGGGCGCCCAGGTCGAGCAGTTCTTC.